The 25 T cell receptor beta chains listed next were all sequenced from one sample in a study of T-cell memory formation after mild COVID-19. Via MiXCR, TCRdb re-called the 5' RACE reads, giving one row per CDR3 protein. The data contain 500,000 to 550,000 distinct CDR3 sequences, roughly 21% of them singletons. The sample consisted of PBMCs or a T cell subset sorted from them (not recorded which). These receptor sequences come from an adult woman who had mild COVID-19 (a few samples of this study predate the infection). Cell type and time point are not known.

The genes are TRBV6-1 and TRBJ2-1; the D gene is possibly TRBD2 (6 bases). Germline CDR1 MNHNS, CDR2 SASEGT. V lost 7 bases and J 1 base, leaving 14 bases between the germline ends. The CDR3 is made up of 15 amino acids. The CDR3 reads CASTPWAGSYNEQFF. Written as DNA, the CDR3 is TGTGCCAGCACTCCCTGGGCGGGGTCCTACAATGAGCAGTTCTTC.

This chain joins TRBV30 and TRBJ1-2; D possibly corresponds to TRBD1 (5 bases). CDR3 length equals 11 residues. Trimming took 2 bases from V and 8 from J, leaving 9 bases between them. Germline CDR1 reads GTSNPN; CDR2 reads SVGIG (reference sequence). CDR3 loop: CAWSRDFGYTF. In DNA, the CDR3 is TGTGCCTGGAGTAGGGACTTCGGCTACACCTTC. Full variable domain (rest looked up from reference TRBV30 and TRBJ1-2): SQTIHQWPATLVQPVGSPLSLECTVEGTSNPNLYWYRQAAGRGLQLLFYSVGIGQISSEVPQNLSASRPQDRQFILSSKKLLLSDSGFYLCAWSRDFGYTFGSGTRLTVV.

This clonotype appeared a few times. This chain connects TRBV27 to TRBJ2-7; 8 bases are a match to TRBD2. CDR3 length: 13 amino acids. J was trimmed by 2 bases and V by 6 bases; bases with no gene match: 3. CDR1 MNHEY and CDR2 SMNVEV come from the germline V gene (reference sequence). The DNA of the CDR3 is TGTGCCAGCAGCATCGGGAGGGCCTACGAGCAGTACTTC. It yields the protein CASSIGRAYEQYF.

There are a few counts of this clonotype. The chain employs TRBV11-2 and TRBJ2-1, with 16 bases lining up with TRBD2. Trimming at V came to 7 bases and at J to 9 bases, leaving 6 bases not matched to a gene. The CDR3 covers 15 residues. Germline CDR1 SGHAT, CDR2 FQNNGV. The CDR3 sequence is CASTGTSGGASEQFF. DNA for the CDR3: TGTGCCAGCACTGGGACTAGCGGGGGGGCCAGTGAGCAGTTCTTC.

This clonotype was counted at least ten times. CDR3 nucleotides: TGTGCCAGCAGCTACCCCAGGGGGAAGGACACTGAAGCTTTCTTT. It yields the protein CASSYPRGKDTEAFF. The genes are TRBV7-2 and TRBJ1-1; TRBD1 matches at 7 bases. CDR1 and CDR2 from the germline V gene are SGHTA and FQGNSA. V was pared by 4 bases and J by 3 bases, with 8 bases of the junction left unmatched. This CDR3 is 15 amino acids long.

The V call is TRBV20-1, the J call TRBJ1-6; 9 nucleotides align to TRBD1. V lost 3 bases and J lost 9; bases outside the gene matches: 9. This CDR3 contains 15 residues. CDR1 and CDR2 from the germline V gene are DFQATT and SNEGSKA (reference sequence). CDR3 sequence: CSARPYPGQGSPLHF. CDR3 DNA: TGCAGTGCTAGGCCTTATCCGGGACAGGGTTCACCCCTCCACTTT.

This clonotype was counted only a few times. CDR3 amino acids: CASIPGQDRLSSYNEQFF. Written as DNA, the CDR3 is TGCGCCAGCATCCCGGGACAGGACAGGCTAAGCTCCTACAATGAGCAGTTCTTC. The V gene is TRBV5-1, the J gene TRBJ2-1, with 8 bases lining up with TRBD1. Germline CDR1 is SGHRS and CDR2 is YFSETQ. The V and J ends lost 6 bases and 0 bases, in that order; junction bases with no gene match: 14. The CDR3 sequence is 18 residues long.

This clonotype was seen ten or more times. This chain connects TRBV6-5 to TRBJ2-5; the D gene is possibly TRBD2 (6 bases). Trimming stripped 8 bases from V and 4 bases from J, with 14 bases between. This CDR3 comprises 13 residues. Germline V gene data show CDR1 as MNHEY and CDR2 as SVGAGI. CDR3 nucleotides: TGTGCCAGCGGAGACGGGAGAGGAGAGACCCAGTACTTC. As protein: CASGDGRGETQYF.

This rearrangement joins TRBV6-5 to TRBJ2-5; 7 bases agree with TRBD2. The CDR3 has 12 amino acids. The J segment lost 7 bases and the V segment lost 6 bases, leaving 5 bases of the junction unmatched. Germline V CDR1 and CDR2: MNHEY, SVGAGI. CDR3 amino acids: CASSRTGGTQYF. CDR3 coding DNA: TGTGCCAGCAGCCGCACGGGGGGGACCCAGTACTTC.

The chain couples TRBV12-3 or TRBV12-4 to TRBJ1-1; D not resolved. Trimming removed 5 bases from V and 5 bases from J, with 18 bases in between. The CDR3 runs to 15 residues. Here the CDR3 reads CASSGVAPGWTEAFF. CDR3 nucleotides: TGTGCCAGCAGTGGTGTGGCTCCCGGGTGGACTGAAGCTTTCTTT.

V and J are TRBV12-3 or TRBV12-4 and TRBJ2-1; D uncertain. Trimming removed 2 bases at V and 6 bases at J, with 5 bases between. This CDR3 comprises 12 residues. CDR3 bases: TGTGCCAGCAGTTTAAGTTTCAATGAGCAGTTCTTC. Encoded protein: CASSLSFNEQFF.

The J gene is TRBJ2-7, the V gene TRBV7-9; TRBD1 is a possible D gene (7 bases). Germline V gene sequence: CDR1 SEHNR, CDR2 FQNEAQ (reference sequence). V dropped 4 bases and J dropped 5 bases, with 21 bases sitting between them. The CDR3 spans 16 residues. The CDR3 nucleotides read TGTGCCAGCAGCTGGAGCCCTCGCAGGGGGGTCCACGAGCAGTACTTC. As protein: CASSWSPRRGVHEQYF. Full variable domain (remainder filled in from reference TRBV7-9 and TRBJ2-7): DTGVSQNPRHKITKRGQNVTFRCDPISEHNRLYWYRQTLGQGPEFLTYFQNEAQLEKSRLLSDRFSAERPKGSFSTLEIQRTEQGDSAMYLCASSWSPRRGVHEQYFGPGTRLTVT.

The chain uses TRBV29-1 and TRBJ1-1; D unresolved. CDR1 SQVTM and CDR2 ANQGSEA come from the germline V gene. The CDR3 covers 14 residues. Trimming left V 5 bases short and J 0 bases short, with 13 bases between. As DNA, the CDR3 is TGCAGCGTTCCGTCGCGAGCCCTGAACACTGAAGCTTTCTTT. It encodes CSVPSRALNTEAFF.

V and J are TRBV7-2 and TRBJ1-3; TRBD1 aligns across 12 bases. V lost 1 base, J lost 3 bases, and 4 bases stayed unmatched. Germline loops: CDR1 SGHTA, CDR2 FQGNSA. There are 17 residues in the CDR3. CDR3 residues: CASSLGGTGGSGNTIYF. CDR3 sequence (DNA): TGTGCCAGCAGCTTAGGGGGGACAGGGGGCAGTGGAAACACCATATATTTT.

This chain connects TRBV12-3 or TRBV12-4 to TRBJ2-5, with 7 positions matching TRBD1. The CDR3 is 16 amino acids. J gave up 5 bases and V 5 bases, and 14 bases lay outside the gene matches. The CDR3 reads CASSPSTGIVGETQYF. The CDR3 DNA is TGTGCCAGCAGTCCATCGACAGGGATCGTTGGGGAGACCCAGTACTTC.

A few counts support this clonotype. The genes are TRBV29-1 and TRBJ2-2; 8 bases line up with TRBD1. The V segment lost 5 bases and the J segment 6 bases; nucleotides outside the gene matches: 5. The CDR3 contains 13 residues. Germline-derived CDR1 and CDR2 are SQVTM and ANQGSEA. The CDR3 region has the DNA TGCAGCGTTTACAGGGGGGTGCCCGGGGAGCTGTTTTTT. Amino acid sequence: CSVYRGVPGELFF.

This clonotype has a count of ten or more. The chain links TRBV7-2 to TRBJ2-5; 7 bases align to TRBD2. Germline V gives CDR1 SGHTA, CDR2 FQGNSA. The CDR3 is 14 amino acids. Trimming removed 3 bases from V and 5 bases from J; junction bases left unmatched: 6. CDR3 loop: CASSLSPLAETQYF. The CDR3 coding sequence is TGTGCCAGCAGCTTGTCCCCACTAGCGGAGACCCAGTACTTC.

Only a few counts were recorded for this clonotype. The chain couples TRBV7-9 to TRBJ2-3; 14 bases line up with TRBD2. The V gene's germline CDR1 is SEHNR and CDR2 FQNEAQ (reference sequence). Trimming at V came to 7 bases and at J to 5 bases, leaving 11 bases not matched to a gene. The CDR3 sequence is 17 residues long. The CDR3 DNA is TGTGCCAGCAATCCCGGGACTAGCGGGGGCGCGGTAGATACGCAGTATTTT. It encodes CASNPGTSGGAVDTQYF.

At least ten counts were recorded for this clonotype. Sequence at one end of the junction differs from germline and may be a read error. V and J are TRBV12-3 or TRBV12-4 and TRBJ2-6, with D unclear. CDR3 length: 14 residues. The CDR3 loop is CASSLGSGANVLTF. CDR3 DNA sequence: TGCGCCAGCAGCTTGGGATCTGGGGCCAACGTCCTGACTTTC.

The table lists this clonotype with a few counts. The rearrangement links TRBV5-4 to TRBJ1-1; TRBD1 matches 8 bases. This CDR3 spans 14 amino acids. Per the germline V gene, CDR1 is SGHNT and CDR2 is YYREEE (reference sequence). Trimming took 0 bases from V and 7 from J; bases not matched to a gene: 5. The CDR3 loop is CASSLADRGNEAFF. Written as DNA, the CDR3 is TGTGCCAGCAGCTTGGCCGACAGGGGAAATGAAGCTTTCTTT.

This rearrangement joins TRBV5-1 to TRBJ1-3, with no clear D. Germline V lookup: CDR1 SGHRS, CDR2 YFSETQ. The CDR3 runs to 14 residues. The V gene lost 0 bases and the J gene lost 2 bases, with 6 bases spanning the gap. CDR3 loop: CASSLDNTGNTIYF. CDR3 coding DNA: TGCGCCAGCAGCTTGGATAACACTGGAAACACCATATATTTT.

This clonotype has more than one count but fewer than ten. The chain couples TRBV10-2 to TRBJ2-1, with 9 bases identical to TRBD1. Germline V gene lookup returns CDR1 WSHSY and CDR2 SAAADI. The junction had 3 bases not matched to a gene; V was cut back by 8 bases and J by 1 base. This CDR3 has 14 residues. The CDR3 is CASRDRVSYNEQFF. The CDR3 DNA reads TGCGCCAGCCGGGACAGGGTATCCTACAATGAGCAGTTCTTC.

This clonotype was counted between two and nine times. The chain links TRBV6-1 to TRBJ1-4; possible D gene TRBD1, 6 bases. V was clipped by 1 base and J by 0 bases, with 15 bases between them. CDR1 is MNHNS and CDR2 is SASEGT in the germline V gene. The CDR3 is 18 amino acids. The CDR3 DNA reads as TGTGCCAGCAGTGAAGGATGGGGGGCCCTTGCAACTAATGAAAAACTGTTTTTT. Translation: CASSEGWGALATNEKLFF.

This rearrangement joins TRBV20-1 to TRBJ2-2, with D possibly TRBD2 on 6 matching bases. This CDR3 region has 13 residues. V lost 6 bases and J lost 1, with 9 bases in between. CDR1 and CDR2 from the germline V gene are DFQATT and SNEGSKA (reference sequence). The CDR3 loop is CSAWDLNTGELFF. The CDR3, as DNA: TGCAGTGCGTGGGACTTGAACACCGGGGAGCTGTTTTTT.

This clonotype came up a few times. The V and J genes are TRBV11-2 and TRBJ1-3; D is unresolved. The V and J ends lost 5 bases and 16 bases respectively, with 15 bases between them. The CDR3 is 11 amino acids. Germline assignment: CDR1 SGHAT and CDR2 FQNNGV. The CDR3 region has the DNA TGTGCCAGCAGCCTCCAGACGGAGGTTTATTTT. Translating gives CASSLQTEVYF.